Detailed here is one TCR beta chain. How the authors handled the data: Junction-only sequences without quality scores were provided by ImmunoSEQ, so filtering was different. Generated by immunoSEQ multiplex PCR, the TCRdb table keeps only in-frame clones and is missing some. The D gene and trimming were derived from the DNA, and the V and J assignments and clone size from that table. The sample holds roughly 2,500,000 clones; approximately 93% are singletons and the top ten take about 0.39%. The CDR3 runs to 17 residues. From germline, CDR1 is LNHDA and CDR2 SQIVND (reference sequence). The germline V and J ends were trimmed by 5 bases and 3 bases, with 17 bases remaining between them. This record belongs to a study of shared clonotypes between healthy human individuals. Across the whole study: Donor ages ranged 18 to 49 years: a couple of women, a few men.

Sequenced material: naive CD4+ T cells from PBMCs. As for subset: CD45RA+ positively selected. The chain is built from TRBV19 and TRBJ2-6; D not certain. This receptor was identified in a man aged 18-30 years in good health. Some clones in this sample may be carry-over from other donors' samples. The DNA of the CDR3 is TGTGCCAGTAGTGTCGTACACGGGTTCGGTGGGGCCAACGTCCTGACTTTC. Translated, it gives CASSVVHGFGGANVLTF. The variable domain in full, completed from reference TRBV19 and TRBJ2-6, reads DGGITQSPKYLFRKEGQNVTLSCEQNLNHDAMYWYRQDPGQGLRLIYYSQIVNDFQKGDIAEGYSVSREKKESFPLTVTSAQKNPTAFYLCASSVVHGFGGANVLTFGAGSRLTVL.